This TCR beta chain came from a study of blood T cell repertoires in COVID-19. Study at large: The cDNA or gDNA used as material had been derived from T cells, B-cell-depleted T cells, or PBMCs.

Original processing methods: Estimation of nucleated cell counts relied on the amplification of reference gene primers. Clones were read by immunoSEQ multiplex PCR, and TCRdb kept only the in-frame ones, dropping some. V, J and clone size reflect that table, while D and trimming were determined from the DNA. The table has some 110,000 clones, around 83% seen once; the top ten hold approximately 3.3%. The CDR3 has 15 residues. The germline V gene encodes CDR1 LNHDA and CDR2 SQIVND (reference sequence). Trimming took 6 bases from V and 2 from J; bases not matched to a gene: 6. This clone was seen a single time.

The sequence was collected from a woman older than 75 with active or convalescent COVID-19. The chain recombines TRBV19 with TRBJ1-5; 8 positions agree with TRBD1. The sample comprised peripheral blood. CDR3 bases: TGTGCCAGTAGGGGAGGGGGACAGGGCAATCAGCCCCAGCATTTT. Translation gives CASRGGGQGNQPQHF.